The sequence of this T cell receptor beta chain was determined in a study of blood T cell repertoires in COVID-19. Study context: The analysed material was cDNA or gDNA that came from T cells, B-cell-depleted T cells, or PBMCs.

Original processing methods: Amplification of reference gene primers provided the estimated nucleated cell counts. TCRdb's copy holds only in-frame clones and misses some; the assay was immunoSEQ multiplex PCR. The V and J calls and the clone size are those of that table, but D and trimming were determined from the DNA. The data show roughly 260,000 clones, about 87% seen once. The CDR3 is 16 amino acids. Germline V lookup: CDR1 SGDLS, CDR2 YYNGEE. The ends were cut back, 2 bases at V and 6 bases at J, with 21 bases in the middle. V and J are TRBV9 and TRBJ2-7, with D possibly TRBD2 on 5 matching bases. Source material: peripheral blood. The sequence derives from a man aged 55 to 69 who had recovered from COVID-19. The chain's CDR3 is CASSVAKSTREGEQYF. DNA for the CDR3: TGTGCCAGCAGCGTCGCGAAATCGACCCGAGAGGGCGAGCAGTACTTC.